A single sample is the source of the 12 T cell receptor beta chains below, sequenced in a study of blood T cells in healthy people across ages (dated by TCRdb to between 2014 and 2017). The library was prepared using 5' RACE. The sample was run on an Illumina HiSeq 2500. A second about 6 to 11 cycle PCR used a sample-barcoded 5' primer and a J-beta primer mix. Using fastp trimming at Q25 and MiXCR clonotype assembly, TCRdb reanalyzed the public sequencing data and kept in-frame beta chains. Here each entry gathers all rows of one CDR3 protein and keeps the most common genes and DNA. This sample lists 650,000 to 1,000,000 distinct CDR3 sequences; more than 35% were detected once. The top ten clonotypes cover around 18% of the sample. The sample consisted of blood. These receptors came from an elderly man in good health.

The chain is built from TRBV5-1 and TRBJ2-5; 8 nucleotides match TRBD1. The CDR3 sequence is 13 residues long. Per the germline V gene, CDR1 is SGHRS and CDR2 is YFSETQ. V was pared by 4 bases and J by 4 bases, with 3 bases of the junction left unmatched. CDR3 in amino acids: CASSTRGLETQYF. As DNA, the CDR3 is TGCGCCAGCAGCACCAGGGGGCTAGAGACCCAGTACTTC.

This clonotype was detected only a few times. V gene TRBV11-2 combines with J gene TRBJ2-7; D is possibly TRBD1 (5 bases). The V end was cut by 1 base, the J end by 2 bases, with 6 bases between. The CDR3 has 13 residues. The germline gives CDR1 SGHAT, CDR2 FQNNGV. This CDR3 reads CASSLVRAYEQYF. The CDR3 nucleotides read TGTGCCAGCAGCTTAGTCAGGGCCTACGAGCAGTACTTC.

DNA for the CDR3: TGCAGCGCCGGGGACGGACGCTCCTACGAGCAGTACTTC. It codes for CSAGDGRSYEQYF. This chain uses TRBV29-1 with TRBJ2-7; D tentatively reads TRBD1 or TRBD2 (5 bases each). Germline lookup yields CDR1 SQVTM and CDR2 ANQGSEA. V was clipped by 7 bases and J by 0 bases, with 13 bases between them. This CDR3 contains 13 residues.

This clonotype was detected once. The genes are TRBV2 and TRBJ1-6, with no clear D. Germline CDR1 and CDR2: SNHLY and FYNNEI. This CDR3 is built from 16 residues. Trimming took 11 bases from V and 0 from J, leaving 17 bases between them. The DNA of the CDR3 is TGTGCCTGGATACCGGTAACAAGCTCCTATAATTCACCCCTCCACTTT. Its translation is CAWIPVTSSYNSPLHF.

V and J are TRBV7-9 and TRBJ2-3; D is perhaps TRBD2 (6 bases). Germline V gives CDR1 SEHNR, CDR2 FQNEAQ (reference sequence). CDR3 length equals 14 residues. V was clipped by 5 bases and J by 0 bases, with 9 bases between them. In nucleotides, the CDR3 is TGTGCCAGCAGCACGGAGGGCAGCACAGATACGCAGTATTTT. It specifies CASSTEGSTDTQYF.

This clonotype occurred once. J is TRBJ2-7 and V is TRBV7-2; D is possibly TRBD2 (6 bases). The CDR3 has 13 residues. V was trimmed by 6 bases and J by 3 bases, leaving 12 bases between them. The germline V gene encodes CDR1 SGHTA and CDR2 FQGNSA. The CDR3 protein is CASSDSGYYEQYF. As DNA, the CDR3 is TGTGCCAGCAGTGATAGCGGTTACTACGAGCAGTACTTC. The entire variable domain, with the rest obtained from reference TRBV7-2 and TRBJ2-7, is as follows: GAGVSQSPSNKVTEKGKDVELRCDPISGHTALYWYRQSLGQGLEFLIYFQGNSAPDKSGLPSDRFSAERTGGSVSTLTIQRTQQEDSAVYLCASSDSGYYEQYFGPGTRLTVT.

The chain employs TRBV12-3 or TRBV12-4 and TRBJ2-2; no firm D call. Trimming pared 6 bases from V and 9 bases from J, leaving 26 bases between. The length of the CDR3 is 17 residues. The CDR3 nucleotides read TGTGCCAGCAGCCCCCCACTAAAAACTCGGATTTATCGGGAGCTGTTTTTT. Its translation: CASSPPLKTRIYRELFF.

This chain links TRBV20-1 with TRBJ2-3, with 9 bases aligning to TRBD2. The ends lost 3 bases at V and 2 bases at J; junction bases unmatched: 3. CDR1 and CDR2 (germline): DFQATT, SNEGSKA (reference sequence). CDR3 size: 14 residues. The CDR3 loop reads CSARVAGDTDTQYF. Here the CDR3 DNA reads TGCAGTGCTAGGGTAGCGGGGGACACAGATACGCAGTATTTT.

The chain employs TRBV4-3 and TRBJ2-2; TRBD2 matches at 9 bases. The CDR3 consists of 17 residues. The junction had 5 bases not matched to a gene; V was cut back by 1 base and J by 2 bases. In germline, CDR1 is LGHNA, CDR2 YSLEER. CDR3 sequence: CASSQVRLAGNTGELFF. CDR3 nucleotides: TGCGCCAGCAGCCAAGTCCGCCTAGCGGGAAACACCGGGGAGCTGTTTTTT.

This clonotype has more than one count but fewer than ten. CDR3 nucleotides: TGCAGCGTTACCCAGGGGTGGGACAATCAGCCCCAGCATTTT. Protein product: CSVTQGWDNQPQHF. The gene calls are TRBV29-1 and TRBJ1-5; perhaps TRBD1 as D (6 bases). Between the trimmed V and J ends, which lost 5 bases and 3 bases, there was a span of 14 bases. The germline V gene encodes CDR1 SQVTM and CDR2 ANQGSEA. The CDR3 contains 14 residues.

The V and J genes are TRBV5-1 and TRBJ2-5; TRBD2 matches at 8 bases. Matching the DNA end better, TRBJ2-7 makes the J call doubtful. Germline CDR1 SGHRS, CDR2 YFSETQ. The CDR3 has 13 amino acids. The CDR3 here is CASGTGTRYEQYF. In DNA, the CDR3 is TGCGCCAGCGGAACCGGGACTAGATACGAGCAGTACTTC.

On this clonotype itself: The junction differs from germline at one of its ends, possibly a read error. The chain recombines TRBV7-2 with TRBJ2-3, with 10 bases lining up with TRBD2. CDR3 size: 17 residues. The germline V gene encodes CDR1 SGHTA and CDR2 FQGNSA. For the CDR3, the DNA is TGTGCCGGCAGCTTAGCGGCTAGCGGGAGAAGGTCAGATACGCAGTATTTT. Its protein product is CAGSLAASGRRSDTQYF.